Following are 29 T cell receptor beta chains from one sample sequenced in a study of blood T cell repertoires in COVID-19 (dated by TCRdb to between 2020 and 2021). The library was obtained by the immunoSEQ multiplex PCR assay. Drawn from immuneACCESS, this table holds only the in-frame rearrangements with V and J called that TCRdb kept. Clones are partly lost; checked studies trace under half to an unresolved V gene and leave the rest unexplained. The sample table contains about 230,000 clones; only one count was recorded for 70% to 90% of them. Approximately 2.6% of the sample lies in the top ten. The sample consisted of peripheral blood. The receptor source for this set is a woman between 65 and 79 years old with active or convalescent COVID-19.

The chain combines TRBV10-3 with TRBJ2-7; D gene unclear. CDR3 size: 11 residues. Germline V gene data show CDR1 as ENHRY and CDR2 as SYGVKD. The germline V and J ends were trimmed by 3 bases and 10 bases, with 10 bases remaining between them. Here the CDR3 DNA reads TGTGCCATCAGTGATTCCCTTCTTCAGTACTTC. Translated, it gives CAISDSLLQYF.

V and J are TRBV7-2 and TRBJ1-1, with D unresolved. Germline CDR1 SGHTA, CDR2 FQGNSA. The CDR3 extends over 14 amino acids. The V gene lost 1 base and the J gene lost 1 base, with 7 bases spanning the gap. The CDR3 sequence: CASSLGLPNTEAFF. The CDR3 DNA is TGTGCCAGCAGCTTAGGACTGCCGAACACTGAAGCTTTCTTT. The complete variable domain, with remaining parts taken from reference TRBV7-2 and TRBJ1-1, reads GAGVSQSPSNKVTEKGKDVELRCDPISGHTALYWYRQSLGQGLEFLIYFQGNSAPDKSGLPSDRFSAERTGGSVSTLTIQRTQQEDSAVYLCASSLGLPNTEAFFGQGTRLTVV.

The rearrangement joins TRBV3-1 (or the pseudogene TRBV3-2) to TRBJ2-2; a possible D gene is TRBD1 (5 bases). The V gene lost 4 bases and the J gene lost 6 bases, with 15 bases spanning the gap. The CDR3 length is 15 residues. The germline CDR1 and CDR2 sequences are LGHDT and YNNKEL (reference sequence). The CDR3 DNA follows: TGTGCCAGCAGCCCTACCACCGGACACGCCGGGGAGCTGTTTTTT. It is translated as CASSPTTGHAGELFF.

The CDR3 loop is CASSSGGVDETQYF. For the CDR3, the DNA is TGTGCCAGCAGCTCGGGAGGGGTAGATGAGACCCAGTACTTC. The genes are TRBV5-4 and TRBJ2-5, with 8 bases that match TRBD2. Germline loops: CDR1 SGHNT, CDR2 YYREEE (reference sequence). This CDR3 contains 14 residues. Trimming at V came to 3 bases and at J to 5 bases, leaving 6 bases not matched to a gene.

The chain combines TRBV7-3 with TRBJ2-2; D is ambiguous. Trimming removed 5 bases at V and 3 bases at J, with 16 bases between. CDR1 SGHTA and CDR2 FQGTGA come from the germline V gene. The CDR3 is 16 residues long. DNA for the CDR3: TGTGCCAGCAGCCCCGGCCCCTACCGGGACACCGGGGAGCTGTTTTTT. Its protein product is CASSPGPYRDTGELFF.

The chain joins TRBV7-3 to TRBJ2-3; D may be TRBD1 (6 bases). V gave up 0 bases and J gave up 6 bases, with 13 bases separating them. This CDR3 has 15 residues. CDR1 is SGHTA, CDR2 FQGTGA, per germline. CDR3 sequence: CASSLTGQPVDTQYF. The DNA for the CDR3 is TGTGCCAGCAGCTTAACCGGACAGCCTGTGGATACGCAGTATTTT.

The rearrangement uses TRBV28 and TRBJ1-3, with D maybe TRBD1 (5 bases). This CDR3 is built from 15 residues. In germline, CDR1 is MDHEN, CDR2 SYDVKM. V gave up 5 bases and J gave up 1 base, with 12 bases separating them. CDR3: CASSAPGVSGNTIYF. The CDR3 DNA is TGTGCCAGCAGTGCCCCGGGGGTGTCTGGAAACACCATATATTTT.

V gene TRBV9 combines with J gene TRBJ2-7; D perhaps matches TRBD1 (6 bases). Trimming left V 4 bases short and J 1 base short, with 12 bases between. The CDR3 covers 14 residues. The germline gives CDR1 SGDLS, CDR2 YYNGEE. This CDR3 is CASSPRGISYEQYF. The DNA of the CDR3 is TGTGCCAGCAGCCCTAGGGGGATTTCCTACGAGCAGTACTTC. The variable domain in full, completed from reference TRBV9 and TRBJ2-7, reads DSGVTQTPKHLITATGQRVTLRCSPRSGDLSVYWYQQSLDQGLQFLIQYYNGEERAKGNILERFSAQQFPDLHSELNLSSLELGDSALYFCASSPRGISYEQYFGPGTRLTVT.

The CDR3 DNA sequence: TGTGCCAGCAGGAGACAGGGGGCGGATAATTCACCCCTCCACTTT. This encodes CASRRQGADNSPLHF. The chain links TRBV2 to TRBJ1-6, with TRBD1 matching 10 bases. Germline CDR1 and CDR2: SNHLY and FYNNEI. Trimming at V came to 6 bases and at J to 5 bases, leaving 4 bases not matched to a gene. This CDR3 comprises 15 residues.

The chain carries TRBV4-1 and TRBJ1-6, with 7 positions matching TRBD1. With 1 base clipped from V and 11 bases from J, the junction kept 8 bases outside the gene matches. This CDR3 comprises 15 residues. Germline CDR1 and CDR2: MGHRA and YSYEKL. The CDR3 DNA follows: TGCGCCAGCAGCCAAGGGCAGGCCCAGGGGGCACCCCTCCACTTT. Protein product: CASSQGQAQGAPLHF.

This rearrangement joins TRBV6-5 to TRBJ1-3; TRBD1 might be the D (5 bases). V was shortened by 6 bases and J by 2 bases, with 14 bases between the two germline ends. The V gene's germline CDR1 is MNHEY and CDR2 SVGAGI. The CDR3 is made up of 15 amino acids. The CDR3 is CASRGDRGTGNTIYF. The CDR3 DNA reads as TGTGCCAGCAGGGGGGATCGGGGGACTGGAAACACCATATATTTT.

V is TRBV5-1 and J is TRBJ1-1, with D possibly TRBD1 on 6 matching bases. V lost 3 bases, J lost 4 bases, and 13 bases lay in between. From germline, CDR1 is SGHRS and CDR2 YFSETQ. The CDR3 is 14 residues long. The chain's CDR3 is CASSSGVWGTEAFF. The CDR3 coding sequence is TGCGCCAGCAGCTCAGGGGTTTGGGGCACTGAAGCTTTCTTT.

This chain uses TRBV12-3 or TRBV12-4 with TRBJ2-1; D possibly corresponds to TRBD2 (5 bases). This CDR3 region has 13 residues. V was pared by 3 bases and J by 3 bases, with 6 bases between. The CDR3: CASSFGGYNEQFF. CDR3 sequence (DNA): TGTGCCAGCAGTTTTGGAGGCTACAATGAGCAGTTCTTC.

V usage is TRBV5-1 and J usage is TRBJ2-2; 9 bases line up with TRBD1. The CDR3 covers 22 residues. Unmatched junction bases numbered 27, after V lost 4 bases and J lost 5 bases. CDR1 is SGHRS and CDR2 is YFSETQ in the germline V gene. The CDR3 nucleotides read TGCGCCAGCAGCCAAGATTGGCCCGGGACAGGGAAAGGTAGGAGTAAGACCGGGGAGCTGTTTTTT. It encodes CASSQDWPGTGKGRSKTGELFF.

The V and J genes are TRBV5-4 and TRBJ2-3; 11 bases line up with TRBD2. V lost 2 bases, J lost 6 bases, and 5 bases stayed unmatched. The CDR3 has 15 residues. The germline V gene encodes CDR1 SGHNT and CDR2 YYREEE (reference sequence). This CDR3 is CASSLLAGEGDTQYF. CDR3 nucleotides: TGTGCCAGCAGCTTACTAGCGGGAGAGGGTGATACGCAGTATTTT.

The V and J genes are TRBV4-1 and TRBJ2-3; D is unclear. Germline V gives CDR1 MGHRA, CDR2 YSYEKL. The CDR3 length is 14 residues. Trimming shortened V by 0 bases and J by 2 bases, and 6 bases separated the two germline ends. The CDR3 reads CASSQDSHTDTQYF. The CDR3 DNA reads as TGCGCCAGCAGCCAAGATTCCCACACAGATACGCAGTATTTT.

The rearrangement uses TRBV18 and TRBJ1-3; D unresolved. The CDR3 consists of 15 residues. Germline CDR1 reads KGHSH; CDR2 reads LQKENI. The ends were cut back, 3 bases at V and 2 bases at J, with 11 bases in the middle. The CDR3 region is CASSPYLQAGNTIYF. The CDR3 region has the DNA TGTGCCAGCTCACCCTACTTGCAGGCTGGAAACACCATATATTTT.

V usage is TRBV28 and J usage is TRBJ1-2, with a possible D match to TRBD1 (5 bases). CDR1 and CDR2 (germline): MDHEN, SYDVKM. V was cut by 3 bases and J by 8 bases, with 13 bases left in between. This CDR3 is built from 13 residues. CDR3 amino acids: CASSFRQGGGYTF. The CDR3 coding sequence is TGTGCCAGCAGTTTTCGCCAGGGCGGCGGCTACACCTTC.

The chain links TRBV12-3 or TRBV12-4 to TRBJ1-4; 7 positions match TRBD1. The CDR3 totals 13 residues. Trimming removed 4 bases from V and 10 bases from J; junction bases left unmatched: 6. This chain's CDR3 is CASSWDRTVKLFF. CDR3 DNA: TGTGCCAGCAGTTGGGACAGAACTGTAAAACTGTTTTTT.

V and J are TRBV7-8 and TRBJ1-3; D call uncertain. Trimming cost V 3 bases and J 6 bases, with 15 bases left between them. There are 15 residues in the CDR3. From germline, CDR1 is SGHVS and CDR2 FQNEAQ. CDR3 region: CASSLSTGRENTIYF. The DNA for the CDR3 is TGTGCCAGCAGCTTGAGCACGGGGAGGGAAAACACCATATATTTT. The full variable domain, completed using reference TRBV7-8 and TRBJ1-3, is GAGVSQSPRYKVAKRGQDVALRCDPISGHVSLFWYQQALGQGPEFLTYFQNEAQLDKSGLPSDRFFAERPEGSVSTLKIQRTQQEDSAVYLCASSLSTGRENTIYFGEGSWLTVV.

The chain links TRBV6-6 to TRBJ1-1; maybe TRBD1 (5 bases). CDR1 and CDR2 (germline): MNHNY, SVGAGI (reference sequence). Trimming stripped 6 bases from V and 4 bases from J, with 12 bases between. This CDR3 has 13 residues. In nucleotides, the CDR3 is TGTGCCAGCAGCCGGGGGGAGAGCACTGAAGCTTTCTTT. This gives the protein CASSRGESTEAFF.

The chain employs TRBV18 and TRBJ2-3; 8 positions agree with TRBD2. The CDR3 runs to 15 residues. With V trimmed by 3 bases and J by 4 bases, 6 bases remained unmatched. The V gene's germline CDR1 is KGHSH and CDR2 LQKENI. In DNA form, the CDR3 reads TGTGCCAGCTCACCGATAGCGGGATGGGCAGATACGCAGTATTTT. It is translated as CASSPIAGWADTQYF.

The chain combines TRBV5-1 with TRBJ2-5; 7 nucleotides agree with TRBD2. The length of the CDR3 is 13 residues. Germline CDR1 reads SGHRS; CDR2 reads YFSETQ. V dropped 3 bases and J dropped 5; count of bases not matched to a gene: 4. CDR3 nucleotides: TGCGCCAGCAGCTCACTAGCGCGGGAGACCCAGTACTTC. Its protein product is CASSSLARETQYF.

The CDR3 loop reads CASQTSAYEQYF. CDR3 in DNA: TGTGCCAGCCAAACTAGTGCCTACGAGCAGTACTTC. This chain joins TRBV28 and TRBJ2-7; a possible D gene is TRBD2 (5 bases). Germline lookup yields CDR1 MDHEN and CDR2 SYDVKM. Trimming left V 8 bases short and J 2 bases short, with 10 bases between. The CDR3 length is 12 residues.

The J gene is TRBJ2-7, the V gene TRBV29-1, with D possibly being TRBD1 (5 bases). The CDR3 sequence is 13 residues long. Germline CDR1 SQVTM, CDR2 ANQGSEA. The chain's CDR3 is CDTYAGIGYEQYF. CDR3 bases: TGCGACACCTACGCAGGGATCGGGTACGAGCAGTACTTC.

V and J are TRBV4-2 and TRBJ2-6; 7 positions match TRBD2. Germline V gene sequence: CDR1 LGHNA, CDR2 YNFKEQ. Trimming at V came to 4 bases and at J to 0 bases, leaving 9 bases not matched to a gene. The CDR3 runs to 18 residues. The CDR3 nucleotides are TGTGCCAGCAGCCGCCAAGCGGGACGCGACTCTGGGGCCAACGTCCTGACTTTC. Translation: CASSRQAGRDSGANVLTF.

The chain combines TRBV7-8 with TRBJ2-7; D is undetermined. Germline CDR1 reads SGHVS; CDR2 reads FQNEAQ. The V and J ends lost 1 base and 0 bases respectively, with 7 bases between them. This CDR3 contains 14 residues. CDR3 in amino acids: CASSLVRSSYEQYF. The CDR3 nucleotides read TGTGCCAGCAGCTTAGTTCGCAGCTCCTACGAGCAGTACTTC.

The chain uses TRBV15 and TRBJ1-3, with D uncertain. Germline V gives CDR1 LNHNV, CDR2 YYDKDF (reference sequence). The V gene lost 5 bases and the J gene lost 0 bases, with 14 bases spanning the gap. This CDR3 has 16 residues. The CDR3 DNA sequence: TGTGCCACCAGCGGGCGGACTGCTCGCTCTGGAAACACCATATATTTT. Protein sequence: CATSGRTARSGNTIYF.

This chain uses TRBV21-1 with TRBJ2-7; the table's D call, TRBD1, was not checked against the DNA. TRBV21-1 is reported as a pseudogene. This CDR3 is 10 amino acids long. The CDR3 protein is CNNRTYEQYF. The CDR3 coding sequence is TGTAATAACAGGACCTACGAGCAGTACTTC.